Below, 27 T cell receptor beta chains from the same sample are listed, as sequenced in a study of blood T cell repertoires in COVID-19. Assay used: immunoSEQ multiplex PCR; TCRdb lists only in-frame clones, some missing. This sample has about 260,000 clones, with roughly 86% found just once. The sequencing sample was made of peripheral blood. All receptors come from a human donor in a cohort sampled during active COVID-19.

In DNA form, the CDR3 reads TGTGCCAGCCAGGGGGCGCCGGAGGAGACCCAGTACTTC. This sequence encodes CASQGAPEETQYF. The rearrangement joins TRBV7-8 to TRBJ2-5; TRBD1 matches at 8 bases. The germline V gene encodes CDR1 SGHVS and CDR2 FQNEAQ. The CDR3 spans 13 residues. Trimming at V came to 8 bases and at J to 5 bases, leaving 7 bases not matched to a gene.

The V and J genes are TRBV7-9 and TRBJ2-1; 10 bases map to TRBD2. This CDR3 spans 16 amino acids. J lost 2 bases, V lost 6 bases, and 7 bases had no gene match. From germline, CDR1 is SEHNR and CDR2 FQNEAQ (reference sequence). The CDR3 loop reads CASRPAGGPTYNEQFF. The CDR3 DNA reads TGTGCCAGCAGACCAGCGGGGGGGCCGACCTACAATGAGCAGTTCTTC.

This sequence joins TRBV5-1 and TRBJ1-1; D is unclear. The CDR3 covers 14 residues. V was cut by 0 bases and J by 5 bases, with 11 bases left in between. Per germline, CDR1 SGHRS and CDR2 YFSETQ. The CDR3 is CASSLVPGSTEAFF. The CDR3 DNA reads TGCGCCAGCAGCTTGGTCCCCGGGTCAACTGAAGCTTTCTTT.

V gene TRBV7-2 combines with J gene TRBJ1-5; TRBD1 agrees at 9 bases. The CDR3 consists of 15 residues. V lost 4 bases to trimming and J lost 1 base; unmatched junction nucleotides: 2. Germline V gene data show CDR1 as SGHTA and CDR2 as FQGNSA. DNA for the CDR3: TGTGCCAGCAGCTCACAGGGGGCCAGCAATCAGCCCCAGCATTTT. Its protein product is CASSSQGASNQPQHF.

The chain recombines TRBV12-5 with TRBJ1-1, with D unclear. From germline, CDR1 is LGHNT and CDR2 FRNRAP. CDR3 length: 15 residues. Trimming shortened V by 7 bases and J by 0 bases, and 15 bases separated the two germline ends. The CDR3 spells CASVVATFMNTEAFF. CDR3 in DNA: TGTGCTAGTGTCGTAGCGACTTTCATGAACACTGAAGCTTTCTTT.

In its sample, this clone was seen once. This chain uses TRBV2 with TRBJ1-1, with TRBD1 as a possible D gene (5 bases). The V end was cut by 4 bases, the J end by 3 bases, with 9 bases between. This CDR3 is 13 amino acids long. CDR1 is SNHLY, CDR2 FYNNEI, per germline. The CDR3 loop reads CASSGPGYTEAFF. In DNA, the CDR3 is TGTGCCAGCAGTGGCCCAGGGTACACTGAAGCTTTCTTT.

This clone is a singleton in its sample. In nucleotides, the CDR3 is TGTGCCAGCAGCTTCTTGCAGAACTACGAGCAGTACTTC. This sequence encodes CASSFLQNYEQYF. The chain uses TRBV7-2 and TRBJ2-7, with D unclear. From germline, CDR1 is SGHTA and CDR2 FQGNSA. This CDR3 contains 13 residues. The V end was cut by 3 bases, the J end by 3 bases, with 9 bases between.

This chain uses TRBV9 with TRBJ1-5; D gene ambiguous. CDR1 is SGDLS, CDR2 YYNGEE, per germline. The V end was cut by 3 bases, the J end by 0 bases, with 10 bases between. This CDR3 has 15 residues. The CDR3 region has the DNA TGTGCCAGCAGCGCCGACGGGTATAGCAATCAGCCCCAGCATTTT. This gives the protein CASSADGYSNQPQHF.

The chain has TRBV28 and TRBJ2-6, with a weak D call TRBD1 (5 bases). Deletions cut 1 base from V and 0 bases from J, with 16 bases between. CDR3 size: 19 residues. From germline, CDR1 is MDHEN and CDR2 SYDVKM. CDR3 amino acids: CASSLFSRVRSSGANVLTF. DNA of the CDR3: TGTGCCAGCAGTTTATTTAGCAGGGTGAGGAGCTCTGGGGCCAACGTCCTGACTTTC.

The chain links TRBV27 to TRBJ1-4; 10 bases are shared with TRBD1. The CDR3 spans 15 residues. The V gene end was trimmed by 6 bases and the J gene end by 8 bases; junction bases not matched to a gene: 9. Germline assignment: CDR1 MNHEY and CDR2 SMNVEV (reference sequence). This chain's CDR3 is CASSSWGTGDEKLFF. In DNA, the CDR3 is TGTGCCAGCAGCTCATGGGGGACAGGGGACGAAAAACTGTTTTTT.

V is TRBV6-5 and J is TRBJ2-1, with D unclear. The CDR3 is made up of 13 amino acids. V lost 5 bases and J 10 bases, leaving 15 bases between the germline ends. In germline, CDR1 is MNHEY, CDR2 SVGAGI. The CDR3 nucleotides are TGTGCCAGCAGTCCCACAGTTTTTCACGAGCAGTTCTTC. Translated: CASSPTVFHEQFF.

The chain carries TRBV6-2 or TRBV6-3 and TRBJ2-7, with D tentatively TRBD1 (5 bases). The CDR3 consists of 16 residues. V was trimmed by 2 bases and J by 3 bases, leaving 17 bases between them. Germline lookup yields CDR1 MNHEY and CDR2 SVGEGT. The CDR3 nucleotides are TGTGCCAGCAGTTACAACGGACAAGGGGTCTTCTACGAGCAGTACTTC. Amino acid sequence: CASSYNGQGVFYEQYF.

CDR3 DNA sequence: TGTGCCAGCAGTTGGAGGACTAGCGGGAGGGGCCATGAGCAGTTCTTC. Its protein product is CASSWRTSGRGHEQFF. The chain recombines TRBV7-2 with TRBJ2-1; 15 positions agree with TRBD2. The CDR3 sequence is 16 residues long. The germline CDR1 and CDR2 sequences are SGHTA and FQGNSA. J gave up 8 bases and V 6 bases, and 8 bases lay outside the gene matches.

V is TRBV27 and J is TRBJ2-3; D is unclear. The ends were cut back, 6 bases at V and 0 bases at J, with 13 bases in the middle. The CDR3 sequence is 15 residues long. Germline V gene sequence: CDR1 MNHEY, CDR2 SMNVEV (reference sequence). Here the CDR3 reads CASSSLDFSTDTQYF. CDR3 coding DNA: TGTGCCAGCAGCTCTCTAGATTTTAGCACAGATACGCAGTATTTT.

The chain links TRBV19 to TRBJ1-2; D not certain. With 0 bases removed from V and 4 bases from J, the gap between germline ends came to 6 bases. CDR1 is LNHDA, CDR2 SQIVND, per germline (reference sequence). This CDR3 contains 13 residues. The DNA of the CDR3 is TGTGCCAGTAGTATAGACCGGTCCTATGGCTACACCTTC. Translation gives CASSIDRSYGYTF.

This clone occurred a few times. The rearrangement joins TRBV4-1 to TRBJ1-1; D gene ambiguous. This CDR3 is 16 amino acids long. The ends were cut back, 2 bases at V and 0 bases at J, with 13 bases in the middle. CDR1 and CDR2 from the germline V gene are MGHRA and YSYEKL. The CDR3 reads CASSQLDLIVNTEAFF. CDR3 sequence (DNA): TGCGCCAGCAGCCAACTCGACTTGATAGTGAACACTGAAGCTTTCTTT.

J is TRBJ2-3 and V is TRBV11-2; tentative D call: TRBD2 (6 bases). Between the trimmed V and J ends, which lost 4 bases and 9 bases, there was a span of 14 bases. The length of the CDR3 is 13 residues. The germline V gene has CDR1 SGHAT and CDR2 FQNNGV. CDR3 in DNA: TGTGCCAGCAGCTCCGATTGGAGGGGCACGCAGTATTTT. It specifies CASSSDWRGTQYF. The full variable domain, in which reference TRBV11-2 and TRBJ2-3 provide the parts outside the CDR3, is EAGVAQSPRYKIIEKRQSVAFWCNPISGHATLYWYQQILGQGPKLLIQFQNNGVVDDSQLPKDRFSAERLKGVDSTLKIQPAKLEDSAVYLCASSSDWRGTQYFGPGTRLTVL.

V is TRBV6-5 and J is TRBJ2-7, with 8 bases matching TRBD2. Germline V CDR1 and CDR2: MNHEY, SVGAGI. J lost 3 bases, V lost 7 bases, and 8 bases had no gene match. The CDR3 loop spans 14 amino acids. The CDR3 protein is CASKGGGSYYEQYF. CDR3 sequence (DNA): TGTGCCAGCAAGGGCGGGGGGTCCTACTACGAGCAGTACTTC.

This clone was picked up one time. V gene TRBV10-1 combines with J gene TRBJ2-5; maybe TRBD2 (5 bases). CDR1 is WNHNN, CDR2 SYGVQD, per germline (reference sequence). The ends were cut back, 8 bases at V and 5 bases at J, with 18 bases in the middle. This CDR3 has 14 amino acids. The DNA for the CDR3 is TGCGCCAGCGCCCGCTGGGGAGTGAGTGAGACCCAGTACTTC. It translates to CASARWGVSETQYF.

CDR3 sequence: CASSLWVSRSGSTDTQYF. The CDR3 DNA follows: TGTGCCAGCAGCTTATGGGTTAGCCGGAGCGGTAGCACAGATACGCAGTATTTT. The V call is TRBV7-2, the J call TRBJ2-3; maybe TRBD2 (5 bases). Germline CDR1 SGHTA, CDR2 FQGNSA. Deletions cut 2 bases from V and 0 bases from J, with 18 bases between. The CDR3 is 18 residues long.

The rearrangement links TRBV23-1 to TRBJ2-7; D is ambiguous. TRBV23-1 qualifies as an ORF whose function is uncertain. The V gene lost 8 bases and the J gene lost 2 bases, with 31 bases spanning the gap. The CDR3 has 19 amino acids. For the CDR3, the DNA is TGCGCCAGCCTTTTTTTTTGGCCCCATCCCCGGAGTCCTCCCTACGAGCAGTACTTC. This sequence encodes CASLFFWPHPRSPPYEQYF.

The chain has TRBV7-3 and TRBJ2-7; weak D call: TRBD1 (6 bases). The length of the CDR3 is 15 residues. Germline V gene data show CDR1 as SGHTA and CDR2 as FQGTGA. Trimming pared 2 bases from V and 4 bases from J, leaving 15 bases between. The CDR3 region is CASSLEGTKTYEQYF. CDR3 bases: TGTGCCAGCAGCTTAGAAGGGACAAAGACGTACGAGCAGTACTTC.

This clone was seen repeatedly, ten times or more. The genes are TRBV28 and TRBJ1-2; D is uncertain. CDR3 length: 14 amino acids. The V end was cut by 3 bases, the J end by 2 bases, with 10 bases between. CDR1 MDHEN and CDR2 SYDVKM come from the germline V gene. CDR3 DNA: TGTGCCAGCAGTTTTCCCGAGGGAAACTATGGCTACACCTTC. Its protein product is CASSFPEGNYGYTF.

The CDR3 protein is CASSSTSGGDYEQYF. CDR3 DNA sequence: TGTGCCAGCAGCAGTACTAGCGGGGGGGACTACGAGCAGTACTTC. The chain employs TRBV28 and TRBJ2-7; TRBD2 matches 13 bases. The V segment lost 6 bases and the J segment 3 bases; nucleotides outside the gene matches: 5. Germline V gene data show CDR1 as MDHEN and CDR2 as SYDVKM. The CDR3 length is 15 residues.

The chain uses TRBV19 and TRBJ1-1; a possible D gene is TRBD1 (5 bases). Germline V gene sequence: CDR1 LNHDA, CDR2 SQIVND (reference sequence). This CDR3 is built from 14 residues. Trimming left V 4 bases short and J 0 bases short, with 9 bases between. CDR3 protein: CASSSGHLNTEAFF. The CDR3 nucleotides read TGTGCCAGTAGTAGCGGACACCTGAACACTGAAGCTTTCTTT.

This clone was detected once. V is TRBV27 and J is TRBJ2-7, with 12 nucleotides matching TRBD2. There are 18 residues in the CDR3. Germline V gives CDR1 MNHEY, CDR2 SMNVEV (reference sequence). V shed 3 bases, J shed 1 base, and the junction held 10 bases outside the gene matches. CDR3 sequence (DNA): TGTGCCAGCAGTTTTCGCCCGAAACTAGCGGGGGGTTCCTACGAGCAGTACTTC. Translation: CASSFRPKLAGGSYEQYF.

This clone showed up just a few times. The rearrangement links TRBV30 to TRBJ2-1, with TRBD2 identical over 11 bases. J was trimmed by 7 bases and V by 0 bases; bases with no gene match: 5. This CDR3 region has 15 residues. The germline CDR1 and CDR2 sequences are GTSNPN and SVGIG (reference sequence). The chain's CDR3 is CAWSVLAGVGNEQFF. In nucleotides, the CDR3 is TGTGCCTGGAGTGTACTAGCGGGAGTCGGGAATGAGCAGTTCTTC.